The entry that follows covers one TCR beta chain sequence. The antigen remains unidentified. The germline V gene encodes CDR1 SEHNR and CDR2 FQNEAQ (reference sequence). CDR3 length: 15 residues. V shed 3 bases and J shed 5 bases, with 16 bases lying between them. The sample belongs to a study of T cells after yellow fever vaccination. Each CDR3 protein is one row after TCRdb ran MiXCR on the 5' RACE reads. This sample has 250,000 or so distinct CDR3 sequences, with around 6.7% found just once. Notes on the study in general: Though it reached lower strength, the secondary response hit its peak faster, day 5 versus 15.

The J gene is TRBJ1-1, the V gene TRBV7-9; D ambiguous. This TCR derives from a young man who received the YFV17D yellow fever vaccine. The specimen was CD4+ T cells sorted from PBMCs, collected on the day of the yellow fever booster vaccination. The CDR3 DNA is TGTGCCAGCAGCTTCCGCCGGGTCGAGTGGACTGAAGCTTTCTTT. This codes for CASSFRRVEWTEAFF.